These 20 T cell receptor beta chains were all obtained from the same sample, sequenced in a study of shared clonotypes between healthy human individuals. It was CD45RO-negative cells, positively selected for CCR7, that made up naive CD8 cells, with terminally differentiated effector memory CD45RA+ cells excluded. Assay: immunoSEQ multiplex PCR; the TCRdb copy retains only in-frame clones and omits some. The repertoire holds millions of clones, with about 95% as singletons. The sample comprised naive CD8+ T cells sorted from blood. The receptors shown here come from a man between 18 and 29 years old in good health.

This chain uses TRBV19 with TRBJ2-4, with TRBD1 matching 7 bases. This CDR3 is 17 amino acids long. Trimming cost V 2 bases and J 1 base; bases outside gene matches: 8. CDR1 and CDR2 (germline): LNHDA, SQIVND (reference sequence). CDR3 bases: TGTGCCAGTAGTATACCGGACAGGACGGAGGCCAAAAACATTCAGTACTTC. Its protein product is CASSIPDRTEAKNIQYF.

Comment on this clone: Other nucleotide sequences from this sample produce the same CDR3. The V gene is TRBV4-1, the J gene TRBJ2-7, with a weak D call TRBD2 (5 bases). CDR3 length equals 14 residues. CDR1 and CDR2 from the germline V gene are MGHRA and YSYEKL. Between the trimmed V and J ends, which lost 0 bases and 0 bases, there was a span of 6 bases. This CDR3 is CASSQDGSSYEQYF. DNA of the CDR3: TGCGCCAGCAGCCAAGATGGGAGCTCCTACGAGCAGTACTTC.

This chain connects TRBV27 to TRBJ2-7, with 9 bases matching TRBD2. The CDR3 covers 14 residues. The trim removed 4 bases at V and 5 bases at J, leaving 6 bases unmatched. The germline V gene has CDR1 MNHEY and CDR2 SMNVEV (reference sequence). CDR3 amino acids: CASSYAGGPHEQYF. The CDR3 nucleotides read TGTGCCAGCAGTTACGCGGGAGGGCCCCACGAGCAGTACTTC.

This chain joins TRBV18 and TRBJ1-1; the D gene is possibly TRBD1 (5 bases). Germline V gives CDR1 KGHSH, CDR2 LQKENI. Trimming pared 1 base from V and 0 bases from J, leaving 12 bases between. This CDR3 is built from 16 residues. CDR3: CASSPRKGTLNTEAFF. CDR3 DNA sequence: TGTGCCAGCTCACCACGGAAAGGGACCCTGAACACTGAAGCTTTCTTT.

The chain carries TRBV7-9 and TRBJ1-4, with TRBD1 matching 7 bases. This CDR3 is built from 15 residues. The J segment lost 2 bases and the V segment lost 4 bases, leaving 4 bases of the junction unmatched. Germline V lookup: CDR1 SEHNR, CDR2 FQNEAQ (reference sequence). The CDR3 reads CASSSRQGTNEKLFF. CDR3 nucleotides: TGTGCCAGCAGCTCTCGACAGGGCACTAATGAAAAACTGTTTTTT.

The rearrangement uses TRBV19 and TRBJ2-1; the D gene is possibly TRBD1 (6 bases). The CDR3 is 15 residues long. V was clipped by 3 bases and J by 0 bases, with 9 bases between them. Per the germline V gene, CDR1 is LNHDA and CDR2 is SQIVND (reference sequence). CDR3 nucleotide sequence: TGTGCCAGTAGTATCACAGGGAACTCCTACAATGAGCAGTTCTTC. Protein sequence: CASSITGNSYNEQFF.

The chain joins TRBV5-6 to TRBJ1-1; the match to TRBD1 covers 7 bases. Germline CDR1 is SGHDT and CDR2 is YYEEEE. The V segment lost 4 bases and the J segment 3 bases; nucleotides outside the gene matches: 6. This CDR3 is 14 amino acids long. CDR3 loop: CASSPGTEDTEAFF. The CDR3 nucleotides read TGTGCCAGCAGCCCGGGGACAGAAGACACTGAAGCTTTCTTT.

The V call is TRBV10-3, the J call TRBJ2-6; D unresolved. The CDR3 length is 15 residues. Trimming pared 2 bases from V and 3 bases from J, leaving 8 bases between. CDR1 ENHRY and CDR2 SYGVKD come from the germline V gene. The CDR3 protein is CAISEEGFGANVLTF. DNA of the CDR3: TGTGCCATCAGTGAGGAAGGGTTTGGGGCCAACGTCCTGACTTTC.

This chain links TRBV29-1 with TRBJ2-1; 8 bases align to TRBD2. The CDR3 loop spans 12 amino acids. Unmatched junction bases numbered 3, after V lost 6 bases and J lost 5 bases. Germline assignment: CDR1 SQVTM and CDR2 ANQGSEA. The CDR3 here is CSVGREDNEQFF. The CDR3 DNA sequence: TGCAGCGTAGGGCGGGAGGACAATGAGCAGTTCTTC.

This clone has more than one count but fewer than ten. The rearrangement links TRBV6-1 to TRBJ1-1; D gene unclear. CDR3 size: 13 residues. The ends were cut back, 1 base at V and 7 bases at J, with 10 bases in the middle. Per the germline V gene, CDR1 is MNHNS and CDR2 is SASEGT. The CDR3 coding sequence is TGTGCCAGCAGTGAAGGGTACGGGGTTGAAGCTTTCTTT. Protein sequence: CASSEGYGVEAFF.

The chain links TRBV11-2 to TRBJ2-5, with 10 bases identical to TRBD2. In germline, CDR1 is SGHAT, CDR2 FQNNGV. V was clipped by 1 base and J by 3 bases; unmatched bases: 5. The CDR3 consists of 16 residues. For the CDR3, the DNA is TGTGCCAGCAGCTTAGTACCTAGCGGGAGCAAAGAGACCCAGTACTTC. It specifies CASSLVPSGSKETQYF.

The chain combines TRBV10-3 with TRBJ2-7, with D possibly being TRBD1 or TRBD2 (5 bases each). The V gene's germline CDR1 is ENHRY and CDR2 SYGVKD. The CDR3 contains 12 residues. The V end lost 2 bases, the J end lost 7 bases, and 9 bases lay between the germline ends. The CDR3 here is CAISEGTREQYF. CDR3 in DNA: TGTGCCATCAGTGAGGGGACGAGAGAGCAGTACTTC.

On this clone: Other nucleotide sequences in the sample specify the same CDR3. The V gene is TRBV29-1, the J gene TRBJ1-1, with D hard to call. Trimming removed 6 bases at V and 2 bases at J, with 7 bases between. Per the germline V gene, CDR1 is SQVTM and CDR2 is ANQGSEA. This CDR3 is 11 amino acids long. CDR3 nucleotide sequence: TGCAGCGTCGCACGTAACACTGAAGCTTTCTTT. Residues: CSVARNTEAFF.

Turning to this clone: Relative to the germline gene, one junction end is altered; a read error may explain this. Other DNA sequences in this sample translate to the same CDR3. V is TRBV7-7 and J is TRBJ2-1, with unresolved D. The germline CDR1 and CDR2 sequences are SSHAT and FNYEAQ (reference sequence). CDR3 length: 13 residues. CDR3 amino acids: CASSLSSHNEQFF. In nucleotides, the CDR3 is TGTGCTAGCAGCTTGAGCAGCCACAATGAGCAGTTCTTC. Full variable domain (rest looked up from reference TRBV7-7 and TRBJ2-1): GAGVSQSPRYKVTKRGQDVTLRCDPISSHATLYWYQQALGQGPEFLTYFNYEAQPDKSGLPSDRFSAERPEGSISTLTIQRTEQRDSAMYRCASSLSSHNEQFFGPGTRLTVL.

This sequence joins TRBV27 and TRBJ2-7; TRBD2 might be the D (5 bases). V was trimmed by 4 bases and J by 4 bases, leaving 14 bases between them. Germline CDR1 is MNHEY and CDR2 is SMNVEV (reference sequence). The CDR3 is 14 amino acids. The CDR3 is CASSSGSDGYEQYF. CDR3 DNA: TGTGCCAGCAGTTCGGGATCGGACGGGTACGAGCAGTACTTC.

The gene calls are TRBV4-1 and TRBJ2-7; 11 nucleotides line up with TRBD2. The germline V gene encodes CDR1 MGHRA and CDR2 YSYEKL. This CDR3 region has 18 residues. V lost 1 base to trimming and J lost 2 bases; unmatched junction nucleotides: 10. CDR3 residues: CASSQGTGLAGITYEQYF. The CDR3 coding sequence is TGCGCCAGCAGCCAAGGGACAGGACTAGCGGGCATAACCTACGAGCAGTACTTC.

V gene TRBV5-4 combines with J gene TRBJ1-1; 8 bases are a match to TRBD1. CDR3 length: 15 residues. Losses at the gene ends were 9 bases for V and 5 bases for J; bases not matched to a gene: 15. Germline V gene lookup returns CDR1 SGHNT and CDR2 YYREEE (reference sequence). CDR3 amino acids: CATAIRQGAGTEAFF. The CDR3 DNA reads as TGTGCCACCGCTATCCGCCAGGGGGCAGGTACTGAAGCTTTCTTT.

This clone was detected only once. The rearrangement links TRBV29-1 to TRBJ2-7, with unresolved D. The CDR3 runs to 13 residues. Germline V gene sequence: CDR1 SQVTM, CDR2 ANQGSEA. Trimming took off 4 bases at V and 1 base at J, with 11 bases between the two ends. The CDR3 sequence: CSVGPRSSYEQYF. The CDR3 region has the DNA TGCAGCGTTGGCCCCAGAAGTTCCTACGAGCAGTACTTC.

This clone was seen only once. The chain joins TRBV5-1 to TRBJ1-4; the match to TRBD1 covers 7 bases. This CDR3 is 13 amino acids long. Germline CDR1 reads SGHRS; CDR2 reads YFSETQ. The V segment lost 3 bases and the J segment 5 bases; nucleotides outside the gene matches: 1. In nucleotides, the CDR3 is TGCGCCAGCAGCTCAGGGGGAAATGAAAAACTGTTTTTT. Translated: CASSSGGNEKLFF.

The CDR3 nucleotides are TGCGCCAGCAGCCAAGCGAGGACTAGCGGTATTGAAGAGACCCAGTACTTC. Translated: CASSQARTSGIEETQYF. V usage is TRBV4-3 and J usage is TRBJ2-5, with TRBD2 matching 10 bases. The CDR3 totals 17 residues. The V gene end was trimmed by 1 base and the J gene end by 3 bases; junction bases not matched to a gene: 8. Germline V gene lookup returns CDR1 LGHNA and CDR2 YSLEER.